A single sample is the source of the 20 T cell receptor beta chains below, sequenced in a study of shared clonotypes between healthy human individuals. Repertoires were generated with immunoSEQ multiplex PCR, while TCRdb's copy carries only in-frame clones and drops some. Here the sample spans about 490,000 clones, about 82% being singletons. The specimen sequenced was PBMCs. Receptors originate from a woman aged 35 to 49 in good health. Some clones in this sample may be carry-over from other donors' samples.

J is TRBJ2-7 and V is TRBV6-6, with TRBD1 matching over 7 bases. The germline CDR1 and CDR2 sequences are MNHNY and SVGAGI (reference sequence). CDR3 size: 14 residues. V lost 2 bases to trimming and J lost 3 bases; unmatched junction nucleotides: 4. The DNA for the CDR3 is TGTGCCAGCAGTTACCGCAGGGGGTTCTACGAGCAGTACTTC. Protein product: CASSYRRGFYEQYF.

This clone has more than one count but fewer than ten. The chain carries TRBV5-1 and TRBJ1-1; D remains unclear. Germline V lookup: CDR1 SGHRS, CDR2 YFSETQ. Trimming took off 1 base at V and 5 bases at J, with 12 bases between the two ends. The CDR3 extends over 14 amino acids. DNA for the CDR3: TGCGCCAGCAGCTTGATCTCTTCGGGAACTGAAGCTTTCTTT. It is translated as CASSLISSGTEAFF. The full variable domain, completed using reference TRBV5-1 and TRBJ1-1, is KAGVTQTPRYLIKTRGQQVTLSCSPISGHRSVSWYQQTPGQGLQFLFEYFSETQRNKGNFPGRFSGRQFSNSRSEMNVSTLELGDSALYLCASSLISSGTEAFFGQGTRLTVV.

Notes on this clone: A far larger clone is one nucleotide away, so this likely arose from a read error. The chain couples TRBV7-8 to TRBJ2-7; TRBD1 might be the D (5 bases). The CDR3 totals 14 residues. The V and J ends lost 6 bases and 5 bases respectively, with 17 bases between them. CDR1 is SGHVS and CDR2 is FQNEAQ in the germline V gene. Here the CDR3 reads CASSFFDRSHEQYF. The CDR3 DNA is TGTGCCAGCAGTTTCTTTGACAGATCCCACGAGCAGTACTTC.

This clone was counted once. The chain is built from TRBV15 and TRBJ2-3; D remains ambiguous. Germline V gene data show CDR1 as LNHNV and CDR2 as YYDKDF (reference sequence). The length of the CDR3 is 15 residues. V shed 6 bases and J shed 2 bases, with 15 bases lying between them. The CDR3 DNA follows: TGTGCCACCAGGGCTCTCCTAGGGATCACAGATACGCAGTATTTT. It yields the protein CATRALLGITDTQYF.

V usage is TRBV11-1 and J usage is TRBJ2-3; a weak D match, TRBD2 (5 bases). CDR3 length: 15 amino acids. Trimming took off 4 bases at V and 4 bases at J, with 15 bases between the two ends. CDR1 is SGHAT and CDR2 is FQDESV in the germline V gene (reference sequence). CDR3 DNA: TGTGCCAGCAGCTCCCCGCCTCACGGGGCAGATACGCAGTATTTT. Translating it yields CASSSPPHGADTQYF.

The rearrangement links TRBV5-1 to TRBJ1-1; the match to TRBD1 covers 8 bases. This CDR3 contains 12 residues. V gave up 2 bases and J gave up 8 bases; unmatched junction bases: 2. The germline V gene has CDR1 SGHRS and CDR2 YFSETQ. The CDR3: CASSFGQGEAFF. Here the CDR3 DNA reads TGCGCCAGCAGCTTCGGACAGGGAGAAGCTTTCTTT.

This clone was seen just once. The rearrangement links TRBV7-7 to TRBJ2-2; no clear D. Deletions cut 7 bases from V and 3 bases from J, with 12 bases between. CDR3 length: 14 amino acids. Germline V gene sequence: CDR1 SSHAT, CDR2 FNYEAQ (reference sequence). The CDR3, as DNA: TGTGCCAGCAAGGCTAGTCGAGACACCGGGGAGCTGTTTTTT. Its translation is CASKASRDTGELFF.

This chain joins TRBV10-2 and TRBJ2-1; TRBD1 agrees at 7 bases. The CDR3 consists of 13 residues. The V gene end was trimmed by 7 bases and the J gene end by 8 bases; junction bases not matched to a gene: 8. The germline CDR1 and CDR2 sequences are WSHSY and SAAADI. CDR3 sequence: CASKHPQGDEQFF. The DNA for the CDR3 is TGCGCCAGCAAACACCCTCAGGGGGATGAGCAGTTCTTC.

The rearrangement links TRBV9 to TRBJ2-5; 7 bases fit TRBD2. The CDR3 is made up of 16 amino acids. V lost 4 bases to trimming and J lost 5 bases; unmatched junction nucleotides: 14. CDR1 is SGDLS, CDR2 YYNGEE, per germline. The CDR3 reads CASSPLGGGPKETQYF. CDR3 in DNA: TGTGCCAGCAGCCCCCTCGGGGGAGGGCCTAAGGAGACCCAGTACTTC.

This chain links TRBV6-5 with TRBJ1-5; D is undetermined. The V gene's germline CDR1 is MNHEY and CDR2 SVGAGI. The CDR3 runs 13 residues. V was clipped by 2 bases and J by 3 bases, with 5 bases between them. CDR3 residues: CASSYRDNQPQHF. CDR3 nucleotides: TGTGCCAGCAGTTACAGAGACAATCAGCCCCAGCATTTT.

This chain joins TRBV10-3 and TRBJ2-3; 7 positions agree with TRBD1. The CDR3 is 14 amino acids. V was clipped by 4 bases and J by 6 bases; unmatched bases: 7. CDR1 is ENHRY, CDR2 SYGVKD, per germline. The CDR3 DNA sequence: TGTGCCATCAGTGGCCACAGGGGATTGGATACGCAGTATTTT. The encoded protein is CAISGHRGLDTQYF.

The chain uses TRBV29-1 and TRBJ1-1; D ambiguous. Germline lookup yields CDR1 SQVTM and CDR2 ANQGSEA. V shed 3 bases and J shed 4 bases, with 6 bases lying between them. The CDR3 contains 11 residues. In DNA form, the CDR3 reads TGCAGCGTTGAGAAGGGCACTGAAGCTTTCTTT. It encodes CSVEKGTEAFF.

The chain joins TRBV19 to TRBJ2-3, with 8 bases identical to TRBD1. This CDR3 has 14 residues. CDR1 LNHDA and CDR2 SQIVND come from the germline V gene (reference sequence). The J segment lost 2 bases and the V segment lost 5 bases, leaving 3 bases of the junction unmatched. The CDR3, as DNA: TGTGCCAGTAGTGACAGGGGAGACACAGATACGCAGTATTTT. This sequence encodes CASSDRGDTDTQYF.

This chain uses TRBV7-6 with TRBJ2-1; unclear D gene. Germline loops: CDR1 SGHVS, CDR2 FNYEAQ. This CDR3 spans 15 amino acids. The V gene lost 4 bases and the J gene lost 1 base, with 11 bases spanning the gap. The CDR3 loop reads CASSSLPTSYNEQFF. In nucleotides, the CDR3 is TGTGCCAGCAGCTCGCTCCCGACTTCCTACAATGAGCAGTTCTTC.

This clone has just one count. V gene TRBV5-1 combines with J gene TRBJ1-1; D not resolved. The CDR3 loop spans 13 amino acids. V lost 5 bases, J lost 4 bases, and 12 bases lay in between. CDR1 and CDR2 (germline): SGHRS, YFSETQ. The CDR3: CASREAPPTEAFF. CDR3 nucleotide sequence: TGCGCCAGCAGAGAGGCGCCCCCCACTGAAGCTTTCTTT. Full variable domain (remainder filled in from reference TRBV5-1 and TRBJ1-1): KAGVTQTPRYLIKTRGQQVTLSCSPISGHRSVSWYQQTPGQGLQFLFEYFSETQRNKGNFPGRFSGRQFSNSRSEMNVSTLELGDSALYLCASREAPPTEAFFGQGTRLTVV.

This sequence joins TRBV4-1 and TRBJ1-5; 7 bases line up with TRBD1. With 1 base clipped from V and 4 bases from J, the junction kept 4 bases outside the gene matches. Germline lookup yields CDR1 MGHRA and CDR2 YSYEKL. The CDR3 sequence is 15 residues long. CDR3 DNA: TGCGCCAGCAGCCAAGGGCGACAGGGAAATCAGCCCCAGCATTTT. Its translation is CASSQGRQGNQPQHF.

This chain connects TRBV28 to TRBJ1-2; no reliable D call. Germline CDR1 is MDHEN and CDR2 is SYDVKM. Deletions cut 1 base from V and 4 bases from J, with 4 bases between. The CDR3 is 12 amino acids. Here the CDR3 DNA reads TGTGCCAGCAGTTTATTGGGCTATGGCTACACCTTC. It is translated as CASSLLGYGYTF.

This clone was seen a handful of times. CDR3 sequence (DNA): TGTGCCAGCAGCTTAGCGGGAGTTGGCGAGCAGTACTTC. Translated, it gives CASSLAGVGEQYF. V gene TRBV7-2 combines with J gene TRBJ2-7, with D possibly matching TRBD2 (5 bases). Germline V CDR1 and CDR2: SGHTA, FQGNSA. CDR3 size: 13 residues. V was trimmed by 0 bases and J by 6 bases, leaving 9 bases between them. Drawing the rest from reference TRBV7-2 and TRBJ2-7, the complete variable domain is GAGVSQSPSNKVTEKGKDVELRCDPISGHTALYWYRQSLGQGLEFLIYFQGNSAPDKSGLPSDRFSAERTGGSVSTLTIQRTQQEDSAVYLCASSLAGVGEQYFGPGTRLTVT.

The chain joins TRBV7-9 to TRBJ2-7; 14 bases are a match to TRBD2. V lost 4 bases, J lost 3 bases, and 8 bases stayed unmatched. Germline values: CDR1 SEHNR, CDR2 FQNEAQ (reference sequence). The CDR3 length is 17 residues. The CDR3 bases are TGTGCCAGCAGCTCCGGACTAGCGGGAGGTGGTATCTACGAGCAGTACTTC. It encodes CASSSGLAGGGIYEQYF.

Regarding this clone: At one boundary the junction diverges from the germline segment, which might be a read error. This chain connects TRBV5-5 to TRBJ2-4; D perhaps matches TRBD2 (5 bases). The CDR3 is 16 amino acids. In germline, CDR1 is SGHKS, CDR2 YYEKEE (reference sequence). This CDR3 reads CASSLYTGRSKSIQYF. The CDR3 DNA reads as TGTGCCAGCAGCTTATATACGGGGAGATCAAAAAGCATTCAGTACTTC. The complete variable domain, with remaining parts taken from reference TRBV5-5 and TRBJ2-4, reads DAGVTQSPTHLIKTRGQQVTLRCSPISGHKSVSWYQQVLGQGPQFIFQYYEKEERGRGNFPDRFSARQFPNYSSELNVNALLLGDSALYLCASSLYTGRSKSIQYFGAGTRLSVL.